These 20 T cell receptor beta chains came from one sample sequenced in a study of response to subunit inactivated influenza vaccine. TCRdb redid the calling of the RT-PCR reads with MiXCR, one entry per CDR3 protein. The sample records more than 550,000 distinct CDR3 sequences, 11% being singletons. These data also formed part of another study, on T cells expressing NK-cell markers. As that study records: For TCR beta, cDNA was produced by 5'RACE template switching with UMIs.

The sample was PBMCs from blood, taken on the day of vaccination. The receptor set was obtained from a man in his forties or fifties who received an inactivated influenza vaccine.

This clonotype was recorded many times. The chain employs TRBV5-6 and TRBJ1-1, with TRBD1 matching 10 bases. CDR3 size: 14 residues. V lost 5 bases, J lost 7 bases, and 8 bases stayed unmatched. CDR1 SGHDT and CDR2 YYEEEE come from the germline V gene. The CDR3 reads CASRYRDRGYEAFF. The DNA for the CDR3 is TGTGCCAGCAGATACCGGGACAGGGGTTATGAAGCTTTCTTT. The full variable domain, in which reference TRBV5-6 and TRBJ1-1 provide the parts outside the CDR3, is DAGVTQSPTHLIKTRGQQVTLRCSPKSGHDTVSWYQQALGQGPQFIFQYYEEEERQRGNFPDRFSGHQFPNYSSELNVNALLLGDSALYLCASRYRDRGYEAFFGQGTRLTVV.

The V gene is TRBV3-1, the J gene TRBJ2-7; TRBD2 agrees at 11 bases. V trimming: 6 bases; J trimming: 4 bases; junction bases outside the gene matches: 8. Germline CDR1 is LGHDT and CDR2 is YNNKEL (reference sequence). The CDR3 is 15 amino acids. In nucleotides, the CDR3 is TGTGCCAGCAGAGCGACTAGCGGGAAAAGGTACGAGCAGTACTTC. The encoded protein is CASRATSGKRYEQYF.

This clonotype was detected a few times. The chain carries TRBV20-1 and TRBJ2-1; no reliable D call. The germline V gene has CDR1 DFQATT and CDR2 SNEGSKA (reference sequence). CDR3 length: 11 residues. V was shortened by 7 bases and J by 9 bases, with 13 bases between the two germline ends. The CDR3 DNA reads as TGCAGTGTCCCTAAGTGGGGTGAGCAGTTCTTC. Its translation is CSVPKWGEQFF.

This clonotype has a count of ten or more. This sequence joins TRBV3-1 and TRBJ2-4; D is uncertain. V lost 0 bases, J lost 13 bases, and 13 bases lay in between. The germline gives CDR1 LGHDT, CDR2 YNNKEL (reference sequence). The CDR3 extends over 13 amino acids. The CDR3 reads CASSQDDRANQYF. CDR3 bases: TGTGCCAGCAGCCAAGATGATCGGGCCAACCAGTACTTC.

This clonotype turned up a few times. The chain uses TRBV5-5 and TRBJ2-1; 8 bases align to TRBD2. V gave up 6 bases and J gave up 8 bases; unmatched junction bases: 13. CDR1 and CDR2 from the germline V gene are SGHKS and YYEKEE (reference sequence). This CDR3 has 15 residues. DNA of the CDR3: TGTGCCAGCAACGATGGATTTCCGGGGGGGTATGAGCAGTTCTTC. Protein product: CASNDGFPGGYEQFF. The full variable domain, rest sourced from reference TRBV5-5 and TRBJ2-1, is DAGVTQSPTHLIKTRGQQVTLRCSPISGHKSVSWYQQVLGQGPQFIFQYYEKEERGRGNFPDRFSARQFPNYSSELNVNALLLGDSALYLCASNDGFPGGYEQFFGPGTRLTVL.

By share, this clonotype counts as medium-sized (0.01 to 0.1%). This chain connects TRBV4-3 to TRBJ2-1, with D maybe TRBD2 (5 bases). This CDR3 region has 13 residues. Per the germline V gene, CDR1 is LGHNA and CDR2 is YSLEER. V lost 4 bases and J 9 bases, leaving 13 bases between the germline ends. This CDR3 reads CASSLYPGSEQFF. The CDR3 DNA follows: TGCGCCAGCAGCCTCTACCCTGGGAGTGAGCAGTTCTTC.

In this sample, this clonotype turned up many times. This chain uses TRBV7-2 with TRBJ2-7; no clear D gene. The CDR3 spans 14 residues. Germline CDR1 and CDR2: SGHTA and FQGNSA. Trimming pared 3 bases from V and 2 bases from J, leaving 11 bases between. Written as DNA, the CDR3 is TGTGCCAGCAGCTTTGGGGTAAGAGCCTACGAGCAGTACTTC. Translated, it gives CASSFGVRAYEQYF.

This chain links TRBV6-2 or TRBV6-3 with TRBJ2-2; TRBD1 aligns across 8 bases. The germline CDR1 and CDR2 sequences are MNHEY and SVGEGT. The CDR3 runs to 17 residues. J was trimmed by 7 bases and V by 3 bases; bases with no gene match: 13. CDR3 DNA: TGTGCCAGCAGTTATGTCTTCGGACAGGGTCTCGGCGGGGAGCTGTTTTTT. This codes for CASSYVFGQGLGGELFF.

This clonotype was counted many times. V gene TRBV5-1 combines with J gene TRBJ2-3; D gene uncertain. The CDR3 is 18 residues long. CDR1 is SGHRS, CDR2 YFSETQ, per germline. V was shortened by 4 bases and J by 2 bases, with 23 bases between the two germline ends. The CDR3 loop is CASSPTSLADPDTDTQYF. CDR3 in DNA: TGCGCCAGCAGCCCGACTTCACTCGCGGACCCGGACACAGATACGCAGTATTTT. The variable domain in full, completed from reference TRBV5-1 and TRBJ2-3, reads KAGVTQTPRYLIKTRGQQVTLSCSPISGHRSVSWYQQTPGQGLQFLFEYFSETQRNKGNFPGRFSGRQFSNSRSEMNVSTLELGDSALYLCASSPTSLADPDTDTQYFGPGTRLTVL.

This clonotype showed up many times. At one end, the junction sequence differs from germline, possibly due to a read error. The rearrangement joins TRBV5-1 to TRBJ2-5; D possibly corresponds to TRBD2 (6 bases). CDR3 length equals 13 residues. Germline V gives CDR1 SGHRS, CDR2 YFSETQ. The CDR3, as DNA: TGTGCCAGCAGCTTAGGACTACAAGAGACCCAGTACTTC. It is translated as CASSLGLQETQYF.

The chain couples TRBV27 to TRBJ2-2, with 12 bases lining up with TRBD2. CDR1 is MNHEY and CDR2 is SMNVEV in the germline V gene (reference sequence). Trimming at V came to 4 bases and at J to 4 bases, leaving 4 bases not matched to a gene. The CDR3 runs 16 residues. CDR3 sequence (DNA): TGTGCCAGCAGTTCTAGCGGGGGGGCAGCCACCGGGGAGCTGTTTTTT. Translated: CASSSSGGAATGELFF.

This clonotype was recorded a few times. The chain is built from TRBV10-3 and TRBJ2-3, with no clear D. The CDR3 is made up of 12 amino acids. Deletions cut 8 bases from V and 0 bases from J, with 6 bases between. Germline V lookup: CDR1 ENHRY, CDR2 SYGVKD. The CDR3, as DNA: TGTGCCATCGCAGCTAGCACAGATACGCAGTATTTT. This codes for CAIAASTDTQYF.

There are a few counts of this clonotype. CDR3 nucleotide sequence: TGTGCCAGCAGCTTCGAGGGTCTAACAATGGAGACCCAGTACTTC. It codes for CASSFEGLTMETQYF. This chain uses TRBV5-5 with TRBJ2-5; D may be TRBD2 (5 bases). The V end lost 2 bases, the J end lost 5 bases, and 16 bases lay between the germline ends. Germline CDR1 SGHKS, CDR2 YYEKEE (reference sequence). The CDR3 is 15 residues long.

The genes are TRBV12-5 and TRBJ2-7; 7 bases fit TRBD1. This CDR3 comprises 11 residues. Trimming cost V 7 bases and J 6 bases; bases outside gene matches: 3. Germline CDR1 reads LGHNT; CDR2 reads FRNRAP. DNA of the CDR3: TGTGCTAGTGCTTCAGGGGGCGAGCAGTACTTC. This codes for CASASGGEQYF. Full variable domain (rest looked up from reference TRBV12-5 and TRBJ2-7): DARVTQTPRHKVTEMGQEVTMRCQPILGHNTVFWYRQTMMQGLELLAYFRNRAPLDDSGMPKDRFSAEMPDATLATLKIQPSEPRDSAVYFCASASGGEQYFGPGTRLTVT.

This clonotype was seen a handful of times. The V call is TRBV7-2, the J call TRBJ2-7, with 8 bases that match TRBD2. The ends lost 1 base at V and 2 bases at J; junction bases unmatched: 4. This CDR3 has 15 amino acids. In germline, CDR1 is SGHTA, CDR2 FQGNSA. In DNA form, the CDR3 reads TGTGCCAGCAGCTTAGGCGGGGGGACGACCTACGAGCAGTACTTC. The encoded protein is CASSLGGGTTYEQYF.

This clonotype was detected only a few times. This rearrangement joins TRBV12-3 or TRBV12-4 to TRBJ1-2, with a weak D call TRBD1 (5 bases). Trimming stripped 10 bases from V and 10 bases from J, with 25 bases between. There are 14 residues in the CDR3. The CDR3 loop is CATINFRGLSDYTF. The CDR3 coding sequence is TGTGCCACGATAAATTTTAGGGGACTGTCGGACTACACCTTC.

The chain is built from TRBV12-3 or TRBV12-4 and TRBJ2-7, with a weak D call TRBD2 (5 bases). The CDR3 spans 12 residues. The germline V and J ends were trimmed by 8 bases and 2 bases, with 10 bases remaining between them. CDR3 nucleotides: TGTGCCAGCTGTACTAGGGCCTACGAGCAGTACTTC. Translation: CASCTRAYEQYF.

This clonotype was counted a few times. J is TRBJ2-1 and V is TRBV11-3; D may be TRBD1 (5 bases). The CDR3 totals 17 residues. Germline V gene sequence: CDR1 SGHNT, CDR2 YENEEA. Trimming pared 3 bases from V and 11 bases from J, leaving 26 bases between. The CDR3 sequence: CASSLEWRQPRRPKQFF. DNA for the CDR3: TGTGCCAGCAGCTTGGAGTGGCGACAGCCGAGACGACCTAAGCAGTTCTTC.

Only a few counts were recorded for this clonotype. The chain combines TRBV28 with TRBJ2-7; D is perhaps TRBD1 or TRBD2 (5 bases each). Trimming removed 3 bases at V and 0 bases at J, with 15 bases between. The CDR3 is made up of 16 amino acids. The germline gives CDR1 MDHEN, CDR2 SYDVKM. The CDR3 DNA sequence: TGTGCCAGCAGTTTGGACGCCGGGACGGGCTCCTACGAGCAGTACTTC. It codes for CASSLDAGTGSYEQYF.

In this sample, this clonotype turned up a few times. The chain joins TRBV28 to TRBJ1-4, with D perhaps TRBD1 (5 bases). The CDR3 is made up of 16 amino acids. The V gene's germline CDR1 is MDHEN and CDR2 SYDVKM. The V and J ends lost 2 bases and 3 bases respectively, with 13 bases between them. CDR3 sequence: CASSLRLGTPNEKLFF. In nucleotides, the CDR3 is TGTGCCAGCAGTTTAAGGTTAGGGACCCCTAATGAAAAACTGTTTTTT.